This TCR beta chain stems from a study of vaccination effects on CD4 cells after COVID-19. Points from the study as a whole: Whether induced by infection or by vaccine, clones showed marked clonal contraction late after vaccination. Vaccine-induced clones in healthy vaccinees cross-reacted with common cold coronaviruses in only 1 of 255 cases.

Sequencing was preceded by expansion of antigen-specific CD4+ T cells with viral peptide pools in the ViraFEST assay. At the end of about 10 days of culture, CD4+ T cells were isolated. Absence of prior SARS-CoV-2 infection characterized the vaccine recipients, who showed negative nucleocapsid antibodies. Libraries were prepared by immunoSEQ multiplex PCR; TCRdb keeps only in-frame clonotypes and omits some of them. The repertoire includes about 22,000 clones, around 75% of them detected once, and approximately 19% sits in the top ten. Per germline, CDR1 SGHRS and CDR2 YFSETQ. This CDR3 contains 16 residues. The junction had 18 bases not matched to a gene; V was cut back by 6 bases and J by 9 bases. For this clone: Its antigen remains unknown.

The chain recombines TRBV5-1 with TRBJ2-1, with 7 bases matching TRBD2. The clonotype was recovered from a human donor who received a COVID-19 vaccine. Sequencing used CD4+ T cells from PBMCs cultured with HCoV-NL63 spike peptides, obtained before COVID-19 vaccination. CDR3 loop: CASILAPLTSVAEQFF. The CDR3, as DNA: TGCGCCAGCATCCTCGCCCCCCTAACTAGCGTCGCTGAGCAGTTCTTC.